Each of the 5 T cell receptor beta chains below was sequenced from the same sample in a study of neurological immune-mediated disorders. Using its own MiXCR run on the 5' RACE reads, TCRdb lists one record per CDR3 protein. The sample lists 50,000 or so distinct CDR3 sequences, 10% occurring once. Sample: PBMCs. The receptors shown here come from a woman aged 40 to 50 with HTLV-1-associated myelopathy (HAM/TSP).

Many counts were recorded for this clonotype. V is TRBV4-1 and J is TRBJ2-7; 13 nucleotides align to TRBD2. The CDR3 extends over 16 amino acids. V lost 0 bases and J lost 2; bases outside the gene matches: 1. Germline V CDR1 and CDR2: MGHRA, YSYEKL. The CDR3 coding sequence is TGCGCCAGCAGCCAAGAAGGACTAGCGGGGGCCTACGAGCAGTACTTC. It specifies CASSQEGLAGAYEQYF.

This clonotype occurred many times. The chain links TRBV29-1 to TRBJ1-1; the D is unclear. Deletions cut 8 bases from V and 3 bases from J, with 10 bases between. The CDR3 runs 11 residues. Looked up from germline, CDR1 is SQVTM and CDR2 is ANQGSEA. CDR3 DNA sequence: TGCAGCTCCTACAGAGACACTGAAGCTTTCTTT. Translated: CSSYRDTEAFF.

In this sample, this clonotype turned up many times. The gene calls are TRBV7-2 and TRBJ2-1; no firm D call. This CDR3 has 11 residues. V was pared by 9 bases and J by 13 bases, with 16 bases between. Germline V gene data show CDR1 as SGHTA and CDR2 as FQGNSA. The CDR3 is CASAQGYPQFF. The CDR3 nucleotides read TGTGCCAGTGCACAAGGCTACCCTCAGTTCTTC.

This clonotype was seen ten or more times. The V and J genes are TRBV6-2 or TRBV6-3 and TRBJ2-6, with D possibly TRBD2 on 5 matching bases. In germline, CDR1 is MNHEY, CDR2 SVGEGT. V gave up 8 bases and J gave up 0 bases, with 11 bases separating them. This CDR3 is built from 15 residues. The CDR3, as DNA: TGTGCCAGCGGAAATGGAGGCTCTGGGGCCAACGTCCTGACTTTC. Its translation: CASGNGGSGANVLTF.

This clonotype was detected many times. The chain has TRBV6-6 and TRBJ2-2, with D maybe TRBD2 (5 bases). Germline loops: CDR1 MNHNY, CDR2 SVGAGI (reference sequence). This CDR3 contains 14 residues. The V end lost 7 bases, the J end lost 5 bases, and 14 bases lay between the germline ends. CDR3 loop: CASTSFGLTGELFF. CDR3 coding DNA: TGTGCCAGCACTAGCTTCGGGTTGACCGGGGAGCTGTTTTTT.